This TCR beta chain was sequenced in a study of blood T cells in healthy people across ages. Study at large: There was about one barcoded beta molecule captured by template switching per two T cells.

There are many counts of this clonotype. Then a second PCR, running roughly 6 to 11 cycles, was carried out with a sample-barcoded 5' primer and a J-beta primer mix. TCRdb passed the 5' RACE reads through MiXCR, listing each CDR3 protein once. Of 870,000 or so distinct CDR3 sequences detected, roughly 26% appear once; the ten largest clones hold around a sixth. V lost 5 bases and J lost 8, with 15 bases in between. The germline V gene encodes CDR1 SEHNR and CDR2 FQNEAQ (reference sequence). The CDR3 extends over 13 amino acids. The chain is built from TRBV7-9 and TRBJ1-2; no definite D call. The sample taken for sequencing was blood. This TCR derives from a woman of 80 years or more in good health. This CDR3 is CASSVRMSEGYTF. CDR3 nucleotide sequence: TGTGCCAGCAGCGTCCGCATGAGCGAGGGCTACACCTTC.